This T cell receptor (beta chain) derives from a study of spatial heterogeneity in lung cancer (dated by TCRdb to the late 2010s). In the study overall: Beta-chain transcripts were consistently detected in greater numbers than alpha-chain transcripts, which likely reflects a higher abundance of beta-chain transcripts. Nonsynonymous mutation counts, determined by whole-exome sequencing of tumor tissue, were related to features of the TCR repertoire. In the raw uncorrected reads, each unique combination of TCR and UMI appeared on average more than ten times. TCR alpha and beta repertoires were quantitatively compared across multiple tumor regions, matched nontumor lung and blood in non-small cell lung cancer. A strong correlation was found between TCR transcript counts in tumor regions and a T cell transcriptional module score from matched bulk RNA-seq. Both alpha and beta chains were TCR-sequenced in around 220 tumor regions, roughly 70 matched nontumor lung samples and over 55 PBMC samples obtained at surgery. Beyond this particular receptor, the publication reports: Additional single-cell paired TCR alpha and beta sequencing was considered necessary to confirm, at a functional level, the hypothesis that regional TCRs recognize regional mutations. The tumor nonsynonymous mutation count correlated with the number of expanded intratumoral alpha and beta TCRs. Estimated TCR-seq coverage of tumor T cells was only around 7% for alpha chains and about 12% for beta chains. The count of ubiquitous expanded TCRs correlated with the count of ubiquitous nonsynonymous mutations, and the count of regional expanded TCRs correlated with the count of regional nonsynonymous mutations.

The time point label of this sample denotes: sample taken at primary tumor resection. Donors were some 70 patients with early-stage, untreated non-small cell lung cancer from the lung TRACERx cohort. Without any cell sorting, TCR sequencing was performed on whole RNA extracted either from tumor and nontumor lung tissue or from cryopreserved PBMC samples. Only patients for whom sufficient RNA was available from at least two tumor regions were selected for TCR sequencing. A lung pathologist reviewed the tumor and adjacent nontumor lung specimens before the specimens were selected. This clonotype is assessed as medium-sized (0.01 to 0.1%). No cognate antigen has been identified for it. Qualities for individual bases were not recorded, and no much larger clone is one base off. The CDR3 covers 15 residues, taking in both the cysteine and the phenylalanine. The CDR3 DNA has 45 bases and is translated from base 1. V lost 4 bases and J lost 0 bases, and the count of bases not matched to a germline gene is 2. The germline V gene sets CDR1 to MNHEY and CDR2 to SVGEGT.

The library was obtained by 5' RACE. The sequencer listed for this sample is NextSeq 500. To allow correction of PCR and sequencing errors, the TCR library protocol tagged every TCR cDNA molecule with a unique molecular identifier. The study's own analysis went as follows. Decombinator tools were used for TCR identification, UMI-based error correction and CDR3 extraction. TCRs above a frequency of 2 per 1,000, corresponding to the top 1% of the tumor frequency distribution, were defined as expanded. Expanded tumor TCRs statistically deemed absent (corrected P<0.05) from at least one tumor region were classed as regional, and all other expanded tumor TCRs were classed as ubiquitous. Each repertoire was subsampled 100 times to 5,000 TCRs, after which Renyi diversity was computed with the R vegan package. CDR3 similarity networks were built from amino acid triplet string-kernel similarity, with CDR3s being connected when pairwise similarity was above 0.82. The public reads were run again by TCRdb, first through fastp at Q25 and then through MiXCR, and only productive beta chains were kept. CDR3 protein duplicates are merged, each entry listing the most common genes and DNA. The V and J calls here are based on TCRdb, not the publication. Here the sample has some 16,000 distinct CDR3 sequences; about 6.8% occur a single time. The ten biggest clones cover about 20% of the sample.

The sequencing used lung tumor tissue, collected at surgery. The sequence is built from TRBV6-2 or TRBV6-3 and TRBJ2-4, and TRBD1 matches 8 of the central bases. The TCR was taken from a female donor with early-stage non-small cell lung cancer. For the CDR3, the sequence is CASSSTGVAKNIQYF. The base sequence is TGTGCCAGCAGTTCGACAGGGGTAGCCAAAAACATTCAGTACTTC.